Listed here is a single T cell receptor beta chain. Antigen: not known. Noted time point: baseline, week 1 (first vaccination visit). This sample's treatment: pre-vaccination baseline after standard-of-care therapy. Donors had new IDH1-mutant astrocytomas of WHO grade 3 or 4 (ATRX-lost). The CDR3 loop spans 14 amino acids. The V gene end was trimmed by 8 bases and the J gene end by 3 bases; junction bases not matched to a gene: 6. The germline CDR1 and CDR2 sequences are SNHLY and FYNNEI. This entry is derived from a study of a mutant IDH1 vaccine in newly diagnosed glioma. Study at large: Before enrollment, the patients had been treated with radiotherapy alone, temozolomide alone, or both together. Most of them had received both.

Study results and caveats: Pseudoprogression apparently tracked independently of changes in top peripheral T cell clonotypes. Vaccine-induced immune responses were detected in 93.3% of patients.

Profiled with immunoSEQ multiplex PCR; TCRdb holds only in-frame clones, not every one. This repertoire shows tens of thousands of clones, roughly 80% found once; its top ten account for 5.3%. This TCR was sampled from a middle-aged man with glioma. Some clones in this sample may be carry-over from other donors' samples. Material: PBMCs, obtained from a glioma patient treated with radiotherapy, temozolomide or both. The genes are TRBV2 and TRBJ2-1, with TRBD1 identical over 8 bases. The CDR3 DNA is TGTGCCAGCGGAAGGACAGGGCTCTACAATGAGCAGTTCTTC. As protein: CASGRTGLYNEQFF. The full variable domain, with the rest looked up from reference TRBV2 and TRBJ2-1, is EPEVTQTPSHQVTQMGQEVILRCVPISNHLYFYWYRQILGQKVEFLVSFYNNEISEKSEIFDDQFSVERPDGSNFTLKIRSTKLEDSAMYFCASGRTGLYNEQFFGPGTRLTVL.